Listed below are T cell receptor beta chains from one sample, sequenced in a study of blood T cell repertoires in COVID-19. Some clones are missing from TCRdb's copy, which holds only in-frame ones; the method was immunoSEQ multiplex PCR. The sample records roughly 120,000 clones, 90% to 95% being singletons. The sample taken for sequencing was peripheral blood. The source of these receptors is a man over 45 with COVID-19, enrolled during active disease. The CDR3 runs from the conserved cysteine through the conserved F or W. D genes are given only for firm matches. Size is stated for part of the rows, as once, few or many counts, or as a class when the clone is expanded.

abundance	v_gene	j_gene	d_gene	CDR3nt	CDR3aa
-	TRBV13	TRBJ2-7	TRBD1	TGTGCCAGCAGCTCCTGGACAGGGCTTTCCTACGAGCAGTACTTC	CASSSWTGLSYEQYF
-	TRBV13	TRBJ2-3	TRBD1	TGTGCCAGCAGCACTAGAGTTGGGGGGACAGGTTCAGATACGCAGTATTTT	CASSTRVGGTGSDTQYF
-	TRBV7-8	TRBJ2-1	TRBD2	TGTGCCAGCAGCTTGGGTAGCGGGGGCTACAATGAGCAGTTCTTC	CASSLGSGGYNEQFF
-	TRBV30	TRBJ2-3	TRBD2	TGTGCCTCGACGCTGCGGACTAGCTTGACAGATACGCAGTATTTT	CASTLRTSLTDTQYF
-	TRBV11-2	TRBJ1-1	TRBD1	TGTGCCAGCAGCCCAGGGACAGGGGGGAACACTGAAGCTTTCTTT	CASSPGTGGNTEAFF
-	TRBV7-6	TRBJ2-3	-	TGTGCCAGCAGCTCCTCTAAAGATACGCAGTATTTT	CASSSSKDTQYF
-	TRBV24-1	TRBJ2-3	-	TGTGCCACCAGTGATTTTGGAGAGTCCACAGATACGCAGTATTTT	CATSDFGESTDTQYF
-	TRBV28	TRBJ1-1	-	TGTGCCAGCAGTTTCCGGCGGGGTGCCGATGAAGCTTTCTTT	CASSFRRGADEAFF
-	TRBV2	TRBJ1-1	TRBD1	TGTGCCAGCAGAACAGGGGCTGAAGCTTTCTTT	CASRTGAEAFF
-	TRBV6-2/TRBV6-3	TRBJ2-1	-	TGTGCCAGCAGTTACGGTACCCCTCGGGAGCAGTTCTTC	CASSYGTPREQFF
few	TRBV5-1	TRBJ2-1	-	TGCGCCAGCAGCTTGGCCCAGTCCTACAATGAGCAGTTCTTC	CASSLAQSYNEQFF
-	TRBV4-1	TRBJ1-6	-	TGCGCCAGCAGCCAAGATCCGACAGTTAATAATTCACCCCTCCACTTT	CASSQDPTVNNSPLHF
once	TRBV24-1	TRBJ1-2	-	TGTGCCACCAGTGATACAGGGAGTTCAGCTAACTATGGCTACACCTTC	CATSDTGSSANYGYTF
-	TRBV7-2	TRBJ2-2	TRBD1	TGTGCCAGCAGCCTGCAGGGGGCGACGGGGGAGCTGTTTTTT	CASSLQGATGELFF
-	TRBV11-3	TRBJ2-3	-	TGTGCCAGCAGCTCCGGAGGGACCCCCACAGATACGCAGTATTTT	CASSSGGTPTDTQYF
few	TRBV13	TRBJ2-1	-	TGTGCCAGCAGTTACGAGGCCACCGAGCAGTTCTTC	CASSYEATEQFF
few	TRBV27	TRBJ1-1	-	TGTGCCACCTCAATCGGCACTGAAGCTTTCTTT	CATSIGTEAFF
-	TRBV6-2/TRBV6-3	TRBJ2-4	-	TGTGCCAGCAGTTCCGGGCAGGGCAAAAACATTCAGTACTTC	CASSSGQGKNIQYF
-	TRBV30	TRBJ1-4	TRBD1	TGTGCCTGGAGTGTCGGGGACAGACTGTTTTTT	CAWSVGDRLFF
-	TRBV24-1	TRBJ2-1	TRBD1	TGTGCCACCAGTGACCCGACAGGGGTTGGGTACAATGAGCAGTTCTTC	CATSDPTGVGYNEQFF
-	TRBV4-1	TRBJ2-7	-	TGCGCCAGCAGAATCGTAGCAGGGCACTACGAGCAGTACTTC	CASRIVAGHYEQYF
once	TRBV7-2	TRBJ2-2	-	TGTGCCAGCAGCTTAAGTATAGGGAGAGCACGAAACACCGGGGAGCTGTTTTTT	CASSLSIGRARNTGELFF
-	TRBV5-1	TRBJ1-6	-	TGCGCCAGCAGCTTGGAACAGACGAATTCACCCCTCCACTTT	CASSLEQTNSPLHF
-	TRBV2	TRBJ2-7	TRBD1	TGTGCCAGCAGTGCCGGACAGGGAGAATTCTACGAGCAGTACTTC	CASSAGQGEFYEQYF
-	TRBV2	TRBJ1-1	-	TGTGCCAGCAGTGTCGTAACTGAAGCTTTCTTT	CASSVVTEAFF
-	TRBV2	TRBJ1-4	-	TGTGCCAGCAGGGAAGCGGCTGAAAAACTGTTTTTT	CASREAAEKLFF
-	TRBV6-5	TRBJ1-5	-	TGTGCCAGCAGGCACAGGATCAATCAGCCCCAGCATTTT	CASRHRINQPQHF
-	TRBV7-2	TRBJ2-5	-	TGTGCCAGCAGCAGAAGACTATTTCAAGAGACCCAGTACTTC	CASSRRLFQETQYF
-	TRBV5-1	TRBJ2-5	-	TGCGCCAGCAGGCCCCAGGCAGCCCAAGAGACCCAGTACTTC	CASRPQAAQETQYF
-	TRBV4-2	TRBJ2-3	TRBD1	TGTGCCAGCAGCCAAGAGGACAGGGCCACAGATACGCAGTATTTT	CASSQEDRATDTQYF
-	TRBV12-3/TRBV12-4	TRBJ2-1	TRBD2	TGTGCCGTTAGGGCTAGCGGGTCCTCAGGGCAGTTCTTC	CAVRASGSSGQFF
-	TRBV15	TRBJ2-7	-	TGTGCCACCAGCAGGGACTACGCCTACGAGCAGTACTTC	CATSRDYAYEQYF
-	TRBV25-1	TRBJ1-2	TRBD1	TGTGCCAGCCAGGGGGACACTCATTATGGCTACACCTTC	CASQGDTHYGYTF
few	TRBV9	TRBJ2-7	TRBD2	TGTGCCAGCAGCGTCCGACTAGCGGGAGGGCCGCGGCGCGAGCAGTACTTC	CASSVRLAGGPRREQYF
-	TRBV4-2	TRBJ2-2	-	TGTGCCAGCAAAGGGGGTACCGGGGAGCTGTTTTTT	CASKGGTGELFF
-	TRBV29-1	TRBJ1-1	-	TGCAGCGTTGAGCGGGGCTCAGAAGCTTTCTTT	CSVERGSEAFF
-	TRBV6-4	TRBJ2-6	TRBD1	TGTGCCAGCGGGACAGGGGGCTCTGGGGCCAACGTCCTGACTTTC	CASGTGGSGANVLTF
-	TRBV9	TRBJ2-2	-	TGTGCCAGCAGCGTAGTTGCGGGGTCTGCGAACACCGGGGAGCTGTTTTTT	CASSVVAGSANTGELFF
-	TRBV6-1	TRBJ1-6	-	TGTGCCAGCAGTGAGTCCTCCCCCGGACGGGGGAATTCACCCCTCCACTTT	CASSESSPGRGNSPLHF
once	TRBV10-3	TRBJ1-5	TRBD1	TGTGCCATCAGTGAGGTCAGGGGGGCTGGCAATCAGCCCCAGCATTTT	CAISEVRGAGNQPQHF
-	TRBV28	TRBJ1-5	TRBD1	TGTGCCAGCAGTTTCGGAGGGGGCCTTAGCAATCAGCCCCAGCATTTT	CASSFGGGLSNQPQHF
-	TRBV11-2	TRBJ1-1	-	TGTGCCAGCAGTTCTACAGGAAATCCCTCAACGAACACTGAAGCTTTCTTT	CASSSTGNPSTNTEAFF
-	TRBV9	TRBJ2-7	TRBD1	TGTGCCAGCAGCGGAGGACAGGGGTACGAGCAGTACTTC	CASSGGQGYEQYF
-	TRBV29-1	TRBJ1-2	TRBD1	TGCAGCGTTGAATCAGGGGGTAATAACTATGGCTACACCTTC	CSVESGGNNYGYTF
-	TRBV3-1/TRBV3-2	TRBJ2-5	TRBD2	TGTGCCAGCAGCCAAGATCAGGGAGGACTAGCGGGATCGGAGACCCAGTACTTC	CASSQDQGGLAGSETQYF
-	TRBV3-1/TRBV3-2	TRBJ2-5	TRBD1	TGTGCCAGCAGCCCAGGGGGAAACCAAGAGACCCAGTACTTC	CASSPGGNQETQYF
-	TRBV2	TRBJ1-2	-	TGTGCCAGCAGTGCCCGAGGGTCCTATGGCTACACCTTC	CASSARGSYGYTF
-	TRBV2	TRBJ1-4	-	TGTGCCAGCAAAGAAGGGGTTGCTGAAAAACTGTTTTTT	CASKEGVAEKLFF
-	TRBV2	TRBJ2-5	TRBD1	TGTGCCAGCAGACCACAGGGGGTTGGGACCCAGTACTTC	CASRPQGVGTQYF
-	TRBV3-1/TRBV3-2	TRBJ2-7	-	TGTGCCAGCAGCCAATCGGCCTACGAGCAGTACTTC	CASSQSAYEQYF
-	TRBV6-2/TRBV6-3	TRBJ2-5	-	TGTGCCAGCAGTTCCCAGCGAGGGGAGACCCAGTACTTC	CASSSQRGETQYF
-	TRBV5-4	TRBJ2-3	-	TGTGCCAGCAGCCCCGGGGGACCCTCCTCCACAAATACGCAGTATTTT	CASSPGGPSSTNTQYF
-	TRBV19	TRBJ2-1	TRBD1	TGTGCCAGTAGTTCGCTACAGGGGGTCGGCAATTCGGAGCAGTTCTTC	CASSSLQGVGNSEQFF
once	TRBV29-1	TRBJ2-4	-	TGCAGCGTTGAAGCCCCAGGAGGAAACATTCAGTACTTC	CSVEAPGGNIQYF
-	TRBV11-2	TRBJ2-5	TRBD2	TGTGCCAGCAGTCAAGAGCGGGAGTGGAGAGAGACCCAGTACTTC	CASSQEREWRETQYF
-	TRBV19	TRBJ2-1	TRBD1	TGTGCCAGTAGTTTCCGTGGACAGGGAATCTACAATGAGCAGTTCTTC	CASSFRGQGIYNEQFF
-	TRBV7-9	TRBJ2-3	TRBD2	TGTGCCAGCAGCGAAACTAGCGGAACAACAGATACGCAGTATTTT	CASSETSGTTDTQYF
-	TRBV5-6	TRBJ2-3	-	TGTGCCAGCAGCTTCCTCTCCGGGACTTACACAGATACGCAGTATTTT	CASSFLSGTYTDTQYF